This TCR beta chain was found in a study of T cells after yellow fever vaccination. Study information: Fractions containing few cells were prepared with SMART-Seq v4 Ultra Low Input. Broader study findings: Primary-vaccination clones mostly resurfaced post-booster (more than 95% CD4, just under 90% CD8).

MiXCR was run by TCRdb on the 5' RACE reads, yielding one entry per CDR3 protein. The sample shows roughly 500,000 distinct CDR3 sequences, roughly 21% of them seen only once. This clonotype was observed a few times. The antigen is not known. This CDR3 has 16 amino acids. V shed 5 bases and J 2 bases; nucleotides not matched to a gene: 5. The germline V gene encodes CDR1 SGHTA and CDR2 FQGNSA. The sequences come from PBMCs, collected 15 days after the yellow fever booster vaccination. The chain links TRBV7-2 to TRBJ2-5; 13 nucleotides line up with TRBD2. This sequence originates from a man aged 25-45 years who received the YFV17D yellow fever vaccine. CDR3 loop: CASSPLGLAGQETQYF. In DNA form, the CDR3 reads TGTGCCAGCAGCCCTTTGGGACTAGCGGGGCAAGAGACCCAGTACTTC.